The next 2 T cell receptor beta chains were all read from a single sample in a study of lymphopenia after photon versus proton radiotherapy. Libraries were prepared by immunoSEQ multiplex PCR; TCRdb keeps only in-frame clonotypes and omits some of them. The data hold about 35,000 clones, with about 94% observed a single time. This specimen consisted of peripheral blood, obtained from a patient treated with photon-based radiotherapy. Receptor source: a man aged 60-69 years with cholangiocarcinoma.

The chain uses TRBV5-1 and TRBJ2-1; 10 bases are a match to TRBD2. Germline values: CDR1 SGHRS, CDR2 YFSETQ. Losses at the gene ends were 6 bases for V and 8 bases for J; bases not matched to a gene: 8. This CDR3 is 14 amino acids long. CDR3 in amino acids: CASTLAGAVDEQFF. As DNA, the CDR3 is TGCGCCAGCACCCTAGCGGGGGCCGTCGATGAGCAGTTCTTC.

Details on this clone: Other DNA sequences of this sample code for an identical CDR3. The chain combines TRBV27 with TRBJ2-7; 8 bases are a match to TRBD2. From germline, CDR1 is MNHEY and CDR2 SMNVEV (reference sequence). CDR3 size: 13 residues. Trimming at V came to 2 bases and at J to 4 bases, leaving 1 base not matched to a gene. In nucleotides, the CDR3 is TGTGCCAGCAGTTTAACGGGAGGGTACGAGCAGTACTTC. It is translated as CASSLTGGYEQYF.